The following is a T cell receptor beta chain sequence with its context. There are 13 residues in the CDR3. Germline V gene lookup returns CDR1 SGHNT and CDR2 YYREEE (reference sequence). The germline V and J ends were trimmed by 3 bases and 2 bases, with 8 bases remaining between them. Using unique molecular identifiers, the investigators prepared the TCRbeta library. TCRdb independently ran MiXCR on the PCR reads; one entry per CDR3 protein. The sample carries hundreds of thousands of distinct CDR3 sequences, approximately 17% recorded once. The source of the sample is a study of T-cell reconstitution after alpha-beta-depleted transplantation in children.

The receptor was isolated from a human donor who donated a stem cell graft to a child with acute myeloid leukemia. Sequenced here: PBMCs from the stem cell graft donor, sampled from the stem cell graft. The chain joins TRBV5-4 to TRBJ2-5; D is uncertain. The CDR3 sequence is CASSSRMQETQYF. In DNA, the CDR3 is TGTGCCAGCAGCTCCCGGATGCAAGAGACCCAGTACTTC.